Below, 30 T cell receptor beta chains from the same sample are listed, as sequenced in a study of control samples from healthy donors and cancer patients. The method was immunoSEQ multiplex PCR; TCRdb's version includes in-frame clones alone and lacks a portion of them. The sample lists 150,000 or so clones; 91% were seen once. What was sequenced was blood. The receptors originated from a man aged 18 to 30 in good health.

This chain connects TRBV7-2 to TRBJ1-2; no definite D call. The germline V gene has CDR1 SGHTA and CDR2 FQGNSA. V lost 0 bases to trimming and J lost 0 bases, with 11 bases between them. The CDR3 contains 16 residues. The CDR3 coding sequence is TGTGCCAGCAGCTTAGCTGCAGCGGACGCTAACTATGGCTACACCTTC. Amino acids: CASSLAAADANYGYTF.

The rearrangement joins TRBV4-1 to TRBJ1-4; weak D call: TRBD1 (6 bases). The CDR3 spans 16 residues. Trimming left V 1 base short and J 5 bases short, with 14 bases between. Germline V gene lookup returns CDR1 MGHRA and CDR2 YSYEKL. The CDR3 sequence is CASSQGVGGGNEKLFF. CDR3 sequence (DNA): TGCGCCAGCAGCCAAGGCGTTGGGGGCGGAAATGAAAAACTGTTTTTT.

This chain connects TRBV30 to TRBJ2-6, with TRBD2 as a possible D gene (6 bases). Trimming took 2 bases from V and 0 from J, leaving 23 bases between them. CDR3 length: 20 amino acids. Germline CDR1 GTSNPN, CDR2 SVGIG (reference sequence). The CDR3: CAWSPVRGNRTHSGANVLTF. The CDR3 DNA is TGTGCCTGGAGTCCCGTACGGGGGAACAGGACCCACTCTGGGGCCAACGTCCTGACTTTC.

V usage is TRBV7-9 and J usage is TRBJ1-1; weak D call: TRBD1 (5 bases). V lost 5 bases, J lost 1 base, and 11 bases lay in between. This CDR3 spans 14 amino acids. CDR1 and CDR2 from the germline V gene are SEHNR and FQNEAQ (reference sequence). The CDR3 here is CASSENGGNTEAFF. The CDR3 DNA follows: TGTGCCAGCAGCGAAAATGGGGGGAACACTGAAGCTTTCTTT.

The V call is TRBV30, the J call TRBJ2-7; unclear D gene. The CDR3 is 13 residues long. Trimming cost V 2 bases and J 1 base, with 9 bases left between them. Germline CDR1 and CDR2: GTSNPN and SVGIG (reference sequence). CDR3 nucleotides: TGTGCCTGGAGTAGGATGGCTTCCTACGAGCAGTACTTC. Its translation: CAWSRMASYEQYF.

The chain combines TRBV6-2 or TRBV6-3 with TRBJ2-7; TRBD2 matches 12 bases. This CDR3 has 16 residues. Germline V gene sequence: CDR1 MNHEY, CDR2 SVGEGT. Losses at the gene ends were 5 bases for V and 7 bases for J; bases not matched to a gene: 12. CDR3 DNA sequence: TGTGCCAGCAGTGCGTGGACTAGCGGGGCGAGGGGGGAGCAGTACTTC. As protein: CASSAWTSGARGEQYF.

The chain combines TRBV5-1 with TRBJ2-3; 8 bases align to TRBD2. V gave up 3 bases and J gave up 2 bases; unmatched junction bases: 8. Germline assignment: CDR1 SGHRS and CDR2 YFSETQ. This CDR3 comprises 16 residues. The CDR3 DNA reads TGCGCCAGCAGCTCCCTGGGAGCGGGGGTCACAGATACGCAGTATTTT. This sequence encodes CASSSLGAGVTDTQYF.

The V call is TRBV19, the J call TRBJ1-1; TRBD1 matches at 9 bases. Per the germline V gene, CDR1 is LNHDA and CDR2 is SQIVND (reference sequence). The junction had 2 bases not matched to a gene; V was cut back by 5 bases and J by 4 bases. The CDR3 is 13 residues long. CDR3 protein: CASSLTGGTEAFF. CDR3 sequence (DNA): TGTGCCAGTAGTTTGACAGGGGGCACTGAAGCTTTCTTT.

This chain connects TRBV2 to TRBJ1-2, with D possibly matching TRBD1 (6 bases). V lost 10 bases, J lost 2 bases, and 11 bases lay in between. Looked up from germline, CDR1 is SNHLY and CDR2 is FYNNEI. CDR3 size: 12 residues. CDR3 DNA: TGTGCCACCACAGGGCCGAACTATGGCTACACCTTC. As protein: CATTGPNYGYTF. Variable domain in full (rest from reference TRBV2 and TRBJ1-2): EPEVTQTPSHQVTQMGQEVILRCVPISNHLYFYWYRQILGQKVEFLVSFYNNEISEKSEIFDDQFSVERPDGSNFTLKIRSTKLEDSAMYFCATTGPNYGYTFGSGTRLTVV.

The chain carries TRBV19 and TRBJ1-1; perhaps TRBD1 as D (6 bases). Germline CDR1 reads LNHDA; CDR2 reads SQIVND (reference sequence). The CDR3 has 13 residues. Trimming took off 5 bases at V and 7 bases at J, with 14 bases between the two ends. The CDR3 region is CASSPQGTFEAFF. Written as DNA, the CDR3 is TGTGCCAGTAGTCCACAGGGAACCTTTGAAGCTTTCTTT.

This chain connects TRBV12-3 or TRBV12-4 to TRBJ1-2, with D hard to call. The length of the CDR3 is 11 residues. V was cut by 6 bases and J by 5 bases, with 7 bases left in between. DNA for the CDR3: TGTGCCAGCAGCGGCGGTTATGGCTACACCTTC. Its protein is CASSGGYGYTF.

The CDR3 region is CASSPGTGGWDEAFF. The CDR3, as DNA: TGCGCCAGCAGCCCCGGGACAGGGGGCTGGGATGAAGCTTTCTTT. V usage is TRBV5-1 and J usage is TRBJ1-1; TRBD1 matches 12 bases. V trimming: 4 bases; J trimming: 7 bases; junction bases outside the gene matches: 8. The germline V gene has CDR1 SGHRS and CDR2 YFSETQ. There are 15 residues in the CDR3.

The J gene is TRBJ2-2, the V gene TRBV10-1, with D unresolved. Trimming stripped 2 bases from V and 6 bases from J, with 4 bases between. This CDR3 is 12 amino acids long. Per the germline V gene, CDR1 is WNHNN and CDR2 is SYGVQD (reference sequence). CDR3 in amino acids: CASSEIAGELFF. The DNA of the CDR3 is TGCGCCAGCAGTGAGATAGCCGGGGAGCTGTTTTTT.

This chain links TRBV6-4 with TRBJ1-5; D call uncertain. There are 10 residues in the CDR3. CDR1 is MRHNA, CDR2 SNTAGT, per germline. Trimming removed 5 bases at V and 8 bases at J, with 4 bases between. CDR3 nucleotides: TGTGCCAGCAGTTGGGAGCCCCAGCATTTT. Protein product: CASSWEPQHF.

This clone was detected once. This chain joins TRBV4-2 and TRBJ1-3, with D possibly being TRBD1 (6 bases). Germline V lookup: CDR1 LGHNA, CDR2 YNFKEQ. This CDR3 has 17 amino acids. V dropped 1 base and J dropped 0 bases, with 13 bases sitting between them. For the CDR3, the DNA is TGTGCCAGCAGCCAAGCATTTACGGACAGCTCTGGAAACACCATATATTTT. This codes for CASSQAFTDSSGNTIYF.

CDR3 amino acids: CASSLLGNSNQPQHF. CDR3 DNA sequence: TGTGCCAGCAGCTTGTTAGGGAATAGCAATCAGCCCCAGCATTTT. V usage is TRBV5-5 and J usage is TRBJ1-5; D gene unclear. Germline V gene lookup returns CDR1 SGHKS and CDR2 YYEKEE (reference sequence). The CDR3 spans 15 residues. V was cut by 1 base and J by 0 bases, with 8 bases left in between.

In this sample, this clone turned up a few times. This chain connects TRBV3-1 (or the pseudogene TRBV3-2) to TRBJ2-7; D remains ambiguous. Looked up from germline, CDR1 is LGHDT and CDR2 is YNNKEL (reference sequence). This CDR3 region has 12 residues. V was cut by 4 bases and J by 6 bases, with 10 bases left in between. The CDR3 bases are TGTGCCAGCAGCCGTACATCAGGCGAGCAGTACTTC. It yields the protein CASSRTSGEQYF.

The chain couples TRBV30 to TRBJ2-5, with D perhaps being TRBD1 or TRBD2 (6 bases each). The CDR3 runs 16 residues. Trimming took 0 bases from V and 2 from J, leaving 16 bases between them. CDR1 is GTSNPN and CDR2 is SVGIG in the germline V gene (reference sequence). CDR3 DNA: TGTGCCTGGAGTGTAGCCCCCCGGAGGGGGCAAGAGACCCAGTACTTC. Encoded protein: CAWSVAPRRGQETQYF.

CDR3 amino acids: CASSLGVTGDGANQPQHF. Written as DNA, the CDR3 is TGCGCCAGCAGCTTGGGGGTTACGGGGGACGGAGCCAATCAGCCCCAGCATTTT. This rearrangement joins TRBV5-1 to TRBJ1-5; tentatively, D is TRBD1 (5 bases). CDR3 length equals 18 residues. V shed 0 bases and J shed 3 bases, with 19 bases lying between them. The V gene's germline CDR1 is SGHRS and CDR2 YFSETQ.

The gene calls are TRBV27 and TRBJ1-2, with D uncertain. This CDR3 is 15 amino acids long. Trimming pared 3 bases from V and 2 bases from J, leaving 13 bases between. CDR1 and CDR2 (germline): MNHEY, SMNVEV (reference sequence). The CDR3: CASSFFWGANYGYTF. DNA for the CDR3: TGTGCCAGCAGTTTCTTTTGGGGAGCCAACTATGGCTACACCTTC.

The V call is TRBV7-2, the J call TRBJ2-5; 10 bases are a match to TRBD2. This CDR3 is 15 amino acids long. V was clipped by 5 bases and J by 5 bases; unmatched bases: 8. The germline gives CDR1 SGHTA, CDR2 FQGNSA. The CDR3, as DNA: TGTGCCAGCAGCCCCCGGACTAGCGGTTGGGAGACCCAGTACTTC. This translates into CASSPRTSGWETQYF.

J is TRBJ1-4 and V is TRBV2; D remains ambiguous. The CDR3 sequence is 13 residues long. CDR1 and CDR2 from the germline V gene are SNHLY and FYNNEI. V was cut by 3 bases and J by 8 bases, with 10 bases left in between. The CDR3 nucleotides are TGTGCCAGCAGTGATGGGCAGGAGGAAAAACTGTTTTTT. It translates to CASSDGQEEKLFF. Filled out from reference TRBV2 and TRBJ1-4, the complete variable domain reads EPEVTQTPSHQVTQMGQEVILRCVPISNHLYFYWYRQILGQKVEFLVSFYNNEISEKSEIFDDQFSVERPDGSNFTLKIRSTKLEDSAMYFCASSDGQEEKLFFGSGTQLSVL.

The chain carries TRBV4-3 and TRBJ1-4, with D perhaps matching TRBD1 (5 bases). There are 16 residues in the CDR3. CDR1 and CDR2 from the germline V gene are LGHNA and YSLEER. Trimming removed 2 bases at V and 0 bases at J, with 10 bases between. The CDR3 DNA reads TGCGCCAGCAGCCAAAGAACAGGAGCAACTAATGAAAAACTGTTTTTT. Translated: CASSQRTGATNEKLFF.

The gene calls are TRBV12-5 and TRBJ1-1; D gene ambiguous. Trimming removed 2 bases at V and 6 bases at J, with 19 bases between. CDR3 length: 16 residues. Per germline, CDR1 LGHNT and CDR2 FRNRAP. The CDR3 DNA follows: TGTGCTAGTGGTTTGACAAACCTACCCTCGGGTGCTGAAGCTTTCTTT. It yields the protein CASGLTNLPSGAEAFF.

This clone was seen just once. This sequence joins TRBV14 and TRBJ2-3, with D possibly called TRBD1 or TRBD2 (5 bases each). The CDR3 runs to 17 residues. Germline CDR1 is SGHDN and CDR2 is FVKESK. V was shortened by 4 bases and J by 2 bases, with 19 bases between the two germline ends. The CDR3 sequence is CASSLFSGRGPTDTQYF. The DNA for the CDR3 is TGTGCCAGCAGCCTGTTTTCAGGGAGAGGCCCCACAGATACGCAGTATTTT.

The chain joins TRBV4-2 to TRBJ1-3, with D possibly matching TRBD1 (6 bases). The CDR3 contains 14 residues. Trimming took off 0 bases at V and 4 bases at J, with 7 bases between the two ends. Germline lookup yields CDR1 LGHNA and CDR2 YNFKEQ. This chain's CDR3 is CASSQDRGGNTIYF. The CDR3 bases are TGTGCCAGCAGCCAAGATAGGGGGGGAAACACCATATATTTT.

With regard to this clone: At one of its ends the junction is not consistent with the germline gene, which may arise from a read error. The CDR3 loop reads CASSGQRYNEQFF. The DNA for the CDR3 is TGCGCCAGTAGTGGACAGCGATACAATGAGCAGTTCTTC. The rearrangement uses TRBV10-1 and TRBJ2-1, with TRBD1 as a possible D gene (6 bases). The CDR3 has 13 amino acids. The germline CDR1 and CDR2 sequences are WNHNN and SYGVQD (reference sequence).

The V call is TRBV6-5, the J call TRBJ1-6; 8 nucleotides line up with TRBD1. CDR3 length: 14 residues. The V segment lost 4 bases and the J segment 9 bases; nucleotides outside the gene matches: 5. The V gene's germline CDR1 is MNHEY and CDR2 SVGAGI. CDR3 nucleotide sequence: TGTGCCAGCAGTTCAGGGGGCGCGTCTTCACCCCTCCACTTT. Translation: CASSSGGASSPLHF.

This clone appeared a single time. This CDR3 reads CATSQGLDYGYTF. The DNA of the CDR3 is TGTGCCACCAGTCAGGGGTTGGACTATGGCTACACCTTC. The chain joins TRBV24-1 to TRBJ1-2, with a tentative D call TRBD1 (6 bases). With 6 bases removed from V and 3 bases from J, the gap between germline ends came to 10 bases. This CDR3 has 13 amino acids. The germline gives CDR1 KGHDR, CDR2 SFDVKD.

The rearrangement joins TRBV5-1 to TRBJ2-1; 8 bases are shared with TRBD1. Germline-derived CDR1 and CDR2 are SGHRS and YFSETQ. The V segment lost 4 bases and the J segment 3 bases; nucleotides outside the gene matches: 6. This CDR3 comprises 15 residues. The DNA of the CDR3 is TGCGCCAGCAGCGGCGGGACAGGAGACTACAATGAGCAGTTCTTC. Its protein is CASSGGTGDYNEQFF.